This passage covers 5 T cell receptor beta chains from one sample sequenced in a study of identical twins. TCRdb used MiXCR to reprocess the 5' RACE reads, holding one entry per CDR3 protein. The sample has around 1.7 million distinct CDR3 sequences, less than 40% seen once. What was sequenced was cord blood. The receptors were gathered from a newborn girl in good health.

In its sample, this clonotype was seen a few times. This chain connects TRBV12-3 or TRBV12-4 to TRBJ1-1; D not resolved. This CDR3 has 15 amino acids. The ends were cut back, 5 bases at V and 2 bases at J, with 15 bases in the middle. CDR3 nucleotides: TGTGCCAGCAGTCAGGATTGGGCGGGAAACACTGAAGCTTTCTTT. Translating gives CASSQDWAGNTEAFF.

Regarding this clonotype: A much larger clone differs from this one at a single base, so this may be a read error. This chain connects TRBV10-3 to TRBJ2-7; 9 bases are shared with TRBD2. This CDR3 region has 14 residues. V dropped 4 bases and J dropped 2; count of bases not matched to a gene: 3. CDR1 ENHRY and CDR2 SYGVKD come from the germline V gene. The CDR3 sequence is CAISGERGAYEQYF. The CDR3 coding sequence is TGTGCCATCAGTGGGGAGCGGGGGGCCTACGAGCAGTACTTC.

This chain joins TRBV20-1 and TRBJ1-6; possible D gene TRBD1, 5 bases. V lost 1 base and J lost 0, with 10 bases in between. From germline, CDR1 is DFQATT and CDR2 SNEGSKA (reference sequence). The length of the CDR3 is 16 residues. The CDR3 DNA reads TGCAGTGCTAGAGGAAGGGGTAGCTCCTATAATTCACCCCTCCACTTT. Translated: CSARGRGSSYNSPLHF.

This clonotype occurred many times. The chain uses TRBV20-1 and TRBJ2-7; D is unresolved. V lost 6 bases to trimming and J lost 3 bases, with 9 bases between them. Germline CDR1 DFQATT, CDR2 SNEGSKA (reference sequence). This CDR3 is 11 amino acids long. The DNA for the CDR3 is TGCAGTGCCCTCGTCTTCTACGAGCAGTACTTC. It yields the protein CSALVFYEQYF.

On this clonotype: The junction shows a germline mismatch at one end, possibly a read error. V gene TRBV7-9 combines with J gene TRBJ1-6, with D possibly TRBD1 on 5 matching bases. The V gene's germline CDR1 is SEHNR and CDR2 FQNEAQ (reference sequence). This CDR3 is 19 amino acids long. The CDR3 sequence is CASSLGIDSSSSHNPPLHF. In nucleotides, the CDR3 is TGTGCCAGCAGCTTAGGGATCGACAGTTCCAGCTCCCATAATCCACCCCTCCACTTT.